In this sample, the clone carrying this T cell receptor beta chain turned up a few times. The antigen remains unidentified. TCRdb itself ran the 5' RACE reads through MiXCR, one entry per CDR3 protein. The sample has 450,000 to 550,000 distinct CDR3 sequences; 21% are singletons. This sample is part of a study of T cells after yellow fever vaccination. Whole-study results and caveats: Most clones from primary vaccination resurfaced after the booster (around 95% CD4, over 85% CD8).

V was cut by 5 bases and J by 3 bases, with 17 bases left in between. Germline CDR1 and CDR2: SNHLY and FYNNEI. The CDR3 covers 15 residues. The chain is built from TRBV2 and TRBJ2-7; a possible D gene is TRBD2 (7 bases). The clonotype originates from a man between 18 and 29 years old who received the YFV17D yellow fever vaccine. This sample comprised PBMCs, obtained approximately 22 days after the first yellow fever vaccination. The CDR3 loop reads CASSTGGGGNYEQYF. The CDR3 DNA reads as TGTGCCAGCAGTACCGGCGGGGGCGGAAACTACGAGCAGTACTTC.